This TCR beta chain came from a study of cytomegalovirus exposure and HLA in healthy donors. Findings of the study overall: The study listed some 160 cytomegalovirus-associated TCR beta chains.

Assay: immunoSEQ multiplex PCR; the TCRdb copy retains only in-frame clones and omits some. The sample holds 300,000 to 350,000 clones; nearly 90% are singletons and the top ten take around 0.91%. Germline V gene sequence: CDR1 SGHKS, CDR2 YYEKEE (reference sequence). V was cut by 3 bases and J by 0 bases, with 10 bases left in between. The CDR3 contains 14 residues. As for this clone: Its antigen remains unidentified.

The material sequenced was PBMCs. The source of this sequence is a man aged 30 to 45 in good health and CMV-seronegative. The chain couples TRBV5-5 to TRBJ2-7; a weak D match, TRBD1 (5 bases). DNA for the CDR3: TGTGCCAGCAGCTACAGGTGGGGCTCCTACGAGCAGTACTTC. It translates to CASSYRWGSYEQYF.